The 20 T cell receptor beta chains below were found in one sample sequenced in a study of cytomegalovirus exposure and HLA in healthy donors. Both 60 Vbeta primers and 13 Jbeta primers went into the PCR. TCRdb's table, derived via immunoSEQ multiplex PCR, lists solely in-frame clones and lacks some. The table shows 130,000 or so clones, with approximately 82% occurring only once. The sequencing sample was made of PBMCs. The receptors stem from a woman in her forties in good health and CMV-seronegative.

This chain uses TRBV19 with TRBJ1-1; D is ambiguous. CDR1 is LNHDA and CDR2 is SQIVND in the germline V gene (reference sequence). Trimming shortened V by 8 bases and J by 1 base, and 14 bases separated the two germline ends. This CDR3 contains 14 residues. The CDR3 sequence is CASSLREWNTEAFF. CDR3 nucleotide sequence: TGTGCCAGTTCCCTCCGGGAGTGGAACACTGAAGCTTTCTTT.

V usage is TRBV6-4 and J usage is TRBJ2-2; weak D call: TRBD1 (5 bases). V lost 8 bases to trimming and J lost 3 bases, with 19 bases between them. CDR3 length: 16 amino acids. In germline, CDR1 is MRHNA, CDR2 SNTAGT. The CDR3, as DNA: TGTGCCAGCGGGGTGGGGCCTTCGGCGGACACCGGGGAGCTGTTTTTT. This sequence encodes CASGVGPSADTGELFF.

This chain uses TRBV19 with TRBJ1-1; maybe TRBD1 (6 bases). This CDR3 contains 14 residues. Per germline, CDR1 LNHDA and CDR2 SQIVND (reference sequence). Trimming took 3 bases from V and 0 from J, leaving 8 bases between them. The DNA of the CDR3 is TGTGCCAGTAGTATCGGACAGATGAACACTGAAGCTTTCTTT. It yields the protein CASSIGQMNTEAFF.

This rearrangement joins TRBV5-6 to TRBJ2-7; the D is unclear. CDR3 size: 11 residues. The V end lost 2 bases, the J end lost 3 bases, and 3 bases lay between the germline ends. The V gene's germline CDR1 is SGHDT and CDR2 YYEEEE. The CDR3 loop is CASSLYYEQYF. The CDR3, as DNA: TGTGCCAGCAGCTTATACTACGAGCAGTACTTC.

CDR3 bases: TGTGCCAGCAGTCCCACAAAACAAACTAGCGGGTTAATGTACGAGCAGTACTTC. It encodes CASSPTKQTSGLMYEQYF. The chain employs TRBV27 and TRBJ2-7; 9 nucleotides agree with TRBD2. Germline V CDR1 and CDR2: MNHEY, SMNVEV (reference sequence). V was pared by 5 bases and J by 4 bases, with 18 bases of the junction left unmatched. The CDR3 has 18 residues.

This clone was recorded a few times. J is TRBJ1-1 and V is TRBV4-1; TRBD1 aligns across 7 bases. The V gene's germline CDR1 is MGHRA and CDR2 YSYEKL. This CDR3 contains 15 residues. J gave up 4 bases and V 3 bases, and 8 bases lay outside the gene matches. The DNA for the CDR3 is TGCGCCAGCAGCCAGTTACCAGGGGGACGCACTGAAGCTTTCTTT. It encodes CASSQLPGGRTEAFF.

This clone was seen just once. The rearrangement joins TRBV28 to TRBJ2-1; 9 bases fit TRBD2. V lost 3 bases, J lost 4 bases, and 13 bases stayed unmatched. Per the germline V gene, CDR1 is MDHEN and CDR2 is SYDVKM. The CDR3 sequence is 18 residues long. The CDR3 coding sequence is TGTGCCAGCAGTTTCCAAACAAGACTAGCGGAGATATACAATGAGCAGTTCTTC. Translating gives CASSFQTRLAEIYNEQFF.

This clone was seen more than once but under ten times. The gene calls are TRBV18 and TRBJ2-5; a possible D gene is TRBD2 (5 bases). Trimming stripped 3 bases from V and 11 bases from J, with 13 bases between. Germline CDR1 and CDR2: KGHSH and LQKENI. There are 12 residues in the CDR3. The CDR3 reads CASSPNGWEQYF. CDR3 DNA sequence: TGTGCCAGCTCACCGAATGGGTGGGAGCAGTACTTC.

This clone was counted between two and nine times. The chain recombines TRBV27 with TRBJ2-7; D gene ambiguous. There are 14 residues in the CDR3. Germline V lookup: CDR1 MNHEY, CDR2 SMNVEV (reference sequence). Trimming took off 6 bases at V and 0 bases at J, with 12 bases between the two ends. As DNA, the CDR3 is TGTGCCAGCAGGGAAATGGGCGCCTCCTACGAGCAGTACTTC. This translates into CASREMGASYEQYF.

This rearrangement joins TRBV4-3 to TRBJ1-1; D is unclear. V lost 0 bases and J lost 3, with 11 bases in between. There are 15 residues in the CDR3. Germline lookup yields CDR1 LGHNA and CDR2 YSLEER. The CDR3 region is CASSQDRLEDTEAFF. The CDR3 bases are TGCGCCAGCAGCCAAGATAGGTTGGAGGACACTGAAGCTTTCTTT.

This clone has a handful of counts. This chain uses TRBV12-5 with TRBJ1-1; D might be TRBD1 (5 bases). The CDR3 runs 14 residues. Germline V gene data show CDR1 as LGHNT and CDR2 as FRNRAP. V lost 1 base and J lost 1, with 7 bases in between. CDR3 nucleotides: TGTGCTAGTGGTTTGGGAACAGGGAACACTGAAGCTTTCTTT. It encodes CASGLGTGNTEAFF.

V gene TRBV18 combines with J gene TRBJ1-2, with 8 nucleotides matching TRBD1. CDR3 length: 17 residues. Germline V lookup: CDR1 KGHSH, CDR2 LQKENI. V shed 4 bases and J 4 bases; nucleotides not matched to a gene: 14. This CDR3 is CASSLPLRTGRSYGYTF. As DNA, the CDR3 is TGTGCCAGCTCACTCCCCCTAAGGACAGGGAGGTCCTATGGCTACACCTTC. The whole variable domain, remainder taken from reference TRBV18 and TRBJ1-2, is NAGVMQNPRHLVRRRGQEARLRCSPMKGHSHVYWYRQLPEEGLKFMVYLQKENIIDESGMPKERFSAEFPKEGPSILRIQQVVRGDSAAYFCASSLPLRTGRSYGYTFGSGTRLTVV.

The chain links TRBV5-4 to TRBJ1-2, with D possibly TRBD1 on 5 matching bases. This CDR3 spans 17 amino acids. The V end was cut by 4 bases, the J end by 5 bases, with 24 bases between. CDR1 is SGHNT, CDR2 YYREEE, per germline (reference sequence). CDR3 sequence (DNA): TGTGCCAGCAGCAGTGCGGCCGGGGGGGGGACCGGGTATGGCTACACCTTC. This codes for CASSSAAGGGTGYGYTF.

V and J are TRBV2 and TRBJ2-7, with D possibly matching TRBD1 (6 bases). Germline V gene data show CDR1 as SNHLY and CDR2 as FYNNEI. CDR3 length equals 17 residues. The germline V and J ends were trimmed by 5 bases and 1 base, with 21 bases remaining between them. Written as DNA, the CDR3 is TGTGCCAGCAGTCGGACAGTCGGGGATAATAGATCCTACGAGCAGTACTTC. Translated, it gives CASSRTVGDNRSYEQYF.

The chain employs TRBV5-6 and TRBJ2-3, with a possible D match to TRBD1 (6 bases). CDR1 is SGHDT, CDR2 YYEEEE, per germline. Trimming shortened V by 0 bases and J by 6 bases, and 11 bases separated the two germline ends. CDR3 length equals 14 residues. The CDR3 DNA reads as TGTGCCAGCAGCTTGGTCGGACAGCGGGATACGCAGTATTTT. It codes for CASSLVGQRDTQYF. The whole variable domain, filled in from reference TRBV5-6 and TRBJ2-3, reads DAGVTQSPTHLIKTRGQQVTLRCSPKSGHDTVSWYQQALGQGPQFIFQYYEEEERQRGNFPDRFSGHQFPNYSSELNVNALLLGDSALYLCASSLVGQRDTQYFGPGTRLTVL.

The chain has TRBV10-3 and TRBJ1-1; D ambiguous. The CDR3 consists of 15 residues. From germline, CDR1 is ENHRY and CDR2 SYGVKD. Trimming removed 4 bases from V and 1 base from J, with 13 bases in between. This chain's CDR3 is CAISGREGENTEAFF. In DNA form, the CDR3 reads TGTGCCATCAGTGGTAGGGAGGGTGAGAACACTGAAGCTTTCTTT.

In its sample, this clone was seen a few times. The V call is TRBV27, the J call TRBJ2-7; 7 positions match TRBD1. V dropped 3 bases and J dropped 2; count of bases not matched to a gene: 7. Germline V gives CDR1 MNHEY, CDR2 SMNVEV (reference sequence). CDR3 length: 15 amino acids. The CDR3 DNA sequence: TGTGCCAGCAGTTTCAGGGGGAGTGGAGCCTACGAGCAGTACTTC. The encoded protein is CASSFRGSGAYEQYF.

A single count supports this clone. The genes are TRBV5-6 and TRBJ2-2; D gene ambiguous. Germline CDR1 reads SGHDT; CDR2 reads YYEEEE. V lost 0 bases and J 6 bases, leaving 9 bases between the germline ends. This CDR3 is built from 14 residues. The CDR3 is CASSLEFLAGELFF. The CDR3 DNA sequence: TGTGCCAGCAGCTTGGAGTTCCTAGCCGGGGAGCTGTTTTTT.

Concerning this clone itself: A read error may produce the germline difference seen at one junction end. The V call is TRBV2, the J call TRBJ1-5, with 8 bases matching TRBD1. The CDR3 spans 15 residues. Germline lookup yields CDR1 SNHLY and CDR2 FYNNEI. CDR3 nucleotides: TGTGCCAGCAGCAACCTCTCAGGGGGCAAGCAGCCCCAGCATTTT. Its protein is CASSNLSGGKQPQHF.

This sequence joins TRBV29-1 and TRBJ2-7, with a possible D match to TRBD2 (6 bases). Germline values: CDR1 SQVTM, CDR2 ANQGSEA. V gave up 4 bases and J gave up 4 bases, with 17 bases separating them. This CDR3 has 14 residues. The CDR3 is CSVASGGFGYEQYF. In nucleotides, the CDR3 is TGCAGCGTTGCATCTGGGGGGTTCGGGTACGAGCAGTACTTC.